This passage covers 14 T cell receptor beta chains from one sample sequenced in a study of CD8 T cell repertoires and HIV-1 epitope variants. The antigens for these receptors are not known. Measured with immunoSEQ multiplex PCR; TCRdb has only the in-frame clones, and not every one. The sample records 4,000 to 6,000 clones, about three fifths being singletons. The sequenced sample was cultured CD8+ T cells derived from PBMCs. The origin of the receptors is a male donor with HIV.

This sequence joins TRBV9 and TRBJ1-3; possibly TRBD1 for D (6 bases). Germline assignment: CDR1 SGDLS and CDR2 YYNGEE. CDR3 size: 14 residues. V was pared by 4 bases and J by 3 bases, with 11 bases between. The DNA of the CDR3 is TGTGCCAGCAGCTCAGGGGTGCGTGGAAACACCATATATTTT. Translated, it gives CASSSGVRGNTIYF. Full variable domain (outside the CDR3, taken from reference TRBV9 and TRBJ1-3): DSGVTQTPKHLITATGQRVTLRCSPRSGDLSVYWYQQSLDQGLQFLIQYYNGEERAKGNILERFSAQQFPDLHSELNLSSLELGDSALYFCASSSGVRGNTIYFGEGSWLTVV.

This clone appeared a few times. The gene calls are TRBV5-1 and TRBJ2-7; 11 positions agree with TRBD1. The CDR3 runs 16 residues. Germline V gene lookup returns CDR1 SGHRS and CDR2 YFSETQ. Trimming cost V 0 bases and J 6 bases; bases outside gene matches: 8. The CDR3 region has the DNA TGCGCCAGCAGCTTGGATGGGGACAGGGGGTTGGGCGAGCAGTACTTC. Amino acid sequence: CASSLDGDRGLGEQYF.

The gene calls are TRBV9 and TRBJ2-3; D is unclear. Trimming removed 0 bases from V and 10 bases from J, with 15 bases in between. The CDR3 covers 14 residues. CDR1 is SGDLS, CDR2 YYNGEE, per germline. The CDR3 region has the DNA TGTGCCAGCAGCGTAGTCCCCTCCCGGATGGCGCAGTATTTT. Translated: CASSVVPSRMAQYF.

J is TRBJ1-3 and V is TRBV7-2; D uncertain. Trimming removed 0 bases at V and 0 bases at J, with 0 bases between. The CDR3 runs to 13 residues. Germline CDR1 reads SGHTA; CDR2 reads FQGNSA. This chain's CDR3 is CASSLASGNTIYF. CDR3 nucleotide sequence: TGTGCCAGCAGCTTAGCCTCTGGAAACACCATATATTTT. The full variable domain, in which reference TRBV7-2 and TRBJ1-3 provide the parts outside the CDR3, is GAGVSQSPSNKVTEKGKDVELRCDPISGHTALYWYRQSLGQGLEFLIYFQGNSAPDKSGLPSDRFSAERTGGSVSTLTIQRTQQEDSAVYLCASSLASGNTIYFGEGSWLTVV.

The V call is TRBV27, the J call TRBJ1-1; D call uncertain. The CDR3 sequence is 11 residues long. Per the germline V gene, CDR1 is MNHEY and CDR2 is SMNVEV (reference sequence). V lost 7 bases to trimming and J lost 4 bases, with 7 bases between them. CDR3 residues: CASNIGTEAFF. CDR3 DNA sequence: TGTGCCAGCAACATAGGCACTGAAGCTTTCTTT.

The chain is built from TRBV6-5 and TRBJ2-7, with a tentative D call TRBD2 (5 bases). The CDR3 loop spans 11 amino acids. Germline values: CDR1 MNHEY, CDR2 SVGAGI. V lost 5 bases and J 9 bases, leaving 11 bases between the germline ends. The CDR3: CASSELEGQYF. Here the CDR3 DNA reads TGTGCCAGCAGTGAACTCGAGGGGCAGTACTTC.

The V call is TRBV15, the J call TRBJ1-3, with D unclear. This CDR3 has 17 amino acids. Germline-derived CDR1 and CDR2 are LNHNV and YYDKDF (reference sequence). Trimming took off 0 bases at V and 0 bases at J, with 12 bases between the two ends. DNA for the CDR3: TGTGCCACCAGCAGAGATCATGTGGCCAGCTCTGGAAACACCATATATTTT. Translating gives CATSRDHVASSGNTIYF.

This clone was counted a few times. CDR3 residues: CASSSRGTGVNYGYTF. The DNA of the CDR3 is TGTGCCAGCAGTTCGCGCGGGACAGGGGTTAACTATGGCTACACCTTC. The chain combines TRBV6-5 with TRBJ1-2, with 10 bases aligning to TRBD1. The CDR3 length is 16 residues. Trimming at V came to 4 bases and at J to 1 base, leaving 6 bases not matched to a gene. Germline V gene data show CDR1 as MNHEY and CDR2 as SVGAGI.

The genes are TRBV5-1 and TRBJ2-3, with D perhaps matching TRBD2 (6 bases). Germline CDR1 SGHRS, CDR2 YFSETQ. Deletions cut 1 base from V and 0 bases from J, with 24 bases between. The CDR3 is made up of 20 amino acids. The CDR3: CASSLFVVGGGTRSTDTQYF. The DNA of the CDR3 is TGCGCCAGCAGCTTGTTCGTGGTGGGAGGAGGTACACGCAGCACAGATACGCAGTATTTT.

This clone was counted only a few times. The chain combines TRBV5-6 with TRBJ1-2, with D possibly being TRBD1 (6 bases). Deletions cut 0 bases from V and 9 bases from J, with 15 bases between. Germline assignment: CDR1 SGHDT and CDR2 YYEEEE. This CDR3 spans 14 amino acids. CDR3 sequence (DNA): TGTGCCAGCAGCTTGGGGCAGGGGCTGATACGCTACACCTTC. It yields the protein CASSLGQGLIRYTF.

V is TRBV28 and J is TRBJ1-1; possible D gene TRBD1, 6 bases. CDR3 length equals 13 residues. V was shortened by 7 bases and J by 4 bases, with 13 bases between the two germline ends. CDR1 and CDR2 from the germline V gene are MDHEN and SYDVKM. CDR3 in amino acids: CASISRGSTEAFF. Here the CDR3 DNA reads TGTGCCAGCATCTCCAGGGGATCCACTGAAGCTTTCTTT.

The chain has TRBV27 and TRBJ2-7; 10 nucleotides align to TRBD1. CDR3 length: 14 residues. V lost 6 bases to trimming and J lost 3 bases; unmatched junction nucleotides: 5. In germline, CDR1 is MNHEY, CDR2 SMNVEV (reference sequence). Here the CDR3 DNA reads TGTGCCAGCAGCCCTGGGGACAGGGGCTACGAGCAGTACTTC. It yields the protein CASSPGDRGYEQYF.

The chain joins TRBV30 to TRBJ1-5, with a tentative D call TRBD1 (6 bases). V gave up 5 bases and J gave up 1 base, with 12 bases separating them. Germline V gives CDR1 GTSNPN, CDR2 SVGIG (reference sequence). This CDR3 is built from 14 residues. The CDR3 nucleotides read TGTGCCTGGGGGACACAATCCAGCAATCAGCCCCAGCATTTT. This translates into CAWGTQSSNQPQHF.

The chain links TRBV5-4 to TRBJ2-5, with 9 bases lining up with TRBD1. Unmatched junction bases numbered 8, after V lost 4 bases and J lost 4 bases. CDR1 is SGHNT, CDR2 YYREEE, per germline (reference sequence). This CDR3 comprises 15 residues. The DNA for the CDR3 is TGTGCCAGCAGCCCGGGACAGGGAGGAGGAGAGACCCAGTACTTC. It specifies CASSPGQGGGETQYF.